This T cell receptor (beta chain) was observed in a study of blood T cell repertoires in COVID-19. Background on the study: Donors in the United States, Italy and Spain gave samples during acute or convalescent COVID-19. The cDNA or gDNA used as material had been derived from T cells, B-cell-depleted T cells, or PBMCs.

CDR1 and CDR2 from the germline V gene are MNHNY and SVGAGI (reference sequence). The CDR3 spans 14 residues. Between the trimmed V and J ends, which lost 6 bases and 3 bases, there was a span of 15 bases. Original processing notes: Amplified reference gene primers provided the basis for estimating nucleated cell counts. Sequenced by immunoSEQ multiplex PCR; TCRdb stores in-frame clones only, minus some. The V and J calls and the clone size are those of that table, but D and trimming were determined from the DNA. Found here are some 260,000 clones, 82% of them singletons; the top ten hold approximately 4.9%.

The chain joins TRBV6-6 to TRBJ2-7, with no clear D. The sample comprised peripheral blood. This sequence was found in a woman older than 75 with active or convalescent COVID-19. The CDR3, as DNA: TGTGCCAGCAGGGGTCTGCGGAGCTTCTACGAGCAGTACTTC. It encodes CASRGLRSFYEQYF.